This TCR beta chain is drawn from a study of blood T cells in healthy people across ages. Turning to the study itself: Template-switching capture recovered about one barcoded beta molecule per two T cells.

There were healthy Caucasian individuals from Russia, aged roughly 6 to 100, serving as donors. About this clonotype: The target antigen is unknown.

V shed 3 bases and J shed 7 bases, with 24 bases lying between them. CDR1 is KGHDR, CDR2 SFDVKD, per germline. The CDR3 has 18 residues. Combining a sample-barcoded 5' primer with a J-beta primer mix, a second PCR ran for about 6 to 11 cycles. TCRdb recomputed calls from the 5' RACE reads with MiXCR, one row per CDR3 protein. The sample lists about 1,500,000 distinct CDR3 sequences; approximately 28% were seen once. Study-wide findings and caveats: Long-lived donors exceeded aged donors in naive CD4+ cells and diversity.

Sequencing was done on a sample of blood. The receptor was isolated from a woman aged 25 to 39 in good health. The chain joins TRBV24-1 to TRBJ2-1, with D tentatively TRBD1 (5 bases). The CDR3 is CATSDTSRAGKILNEQFF. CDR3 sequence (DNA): TGTGCCACCAGTGATACGAGTCGGGCAGGGAAGATATTAAATGAGCAGTTCTTC.